Following are 29 T cell receptor beta chains from one sample sequenced in a study of T cell changes during pregnancy in multiple sclerosis. The table came from immunoSEQ multiplex PCR; TCRdb's copy has only in-frame clones and leaves some out. The profile shows 79,000 or so clones, about 85% of them singletons. The material sequenced was peripheral blood, taken before pregnancy. The receptors derive from a female donor with multiple sclerosis, enrolled in a pregnancy study.

The rearrangement uses TRBV7-2 and TRBJ2-3; 9 bases fit TRBD2. V was pared by 5 bases and J by 2 bases, with 5 bases of the junction left unmatched. The CDR3 runs to 15 residues. In germline, CDR1 is SGHTA, CDR2 FQGNSA. The CDR3 spells CASSGSSGTTDTQYF. CDR3 bases: TGTGCCAGCAGCGGATCTAGCGGGACCACAGATACGCAGTATTTT.

The chain joins TRBV7-8 to TRBJ2-7; 9 bases are a match to TRBD2. In germline, CDR1 is SGHVS, CDR2 FQNEAQ. The trim removed 5 bases at V and 0 bases at J, leaving 5 bases unmatched. CDR3 size: 15 residues. CDR3 sequence: CASSDSGRGSYEQYF. The CDR3 DNA reads TGTGCCAGCAGCGATAGCGGGAGAGGCTCCTACGAGCAGTACTTC. The whole variable domain, remainder taken from reference TRBV7-8 and TRBJ2-7, is GAGVSQSPRYKVAKRGQDVALRCDPISGHVSLFWYQQALGQGPEFLTYFQNEAQLDKSGLPSDRFFAERPEGSVSTLKIQRTQQEDSAVYLCASSDSGRGSYEQYFGPGTRLTVT.

This chain uses TRBV6-6 with TRBJ1-2, with a possible D match to TRBD1 (6 bases). V gave up 5 bases and J gave up 6 bases, with 10 bases separating them. Germline V CDR1 and CDR2: MNHNY, SVGAGI (reference sequence). The CDR3 extends over 12 amino acids. DNA for the CDR3: TGTGCCAGCAGTCGACAGGAGAATGGCTACACCTTC. It is translated as CASSRQENGYTF.

J is TRBJ2-1 and V is TRBV30; D unresolved. The CDR3 sequence is 14 residues long. Between the trimmed V and J ends, which lost 3 bases and 0 bases, there was a span of 9 bases. Germline V gene lookup returns CDR1 GTSNPN and CDR2 SVGIG (reference sequence). DNA of the CDR3: TGTGCCTGGAGATTGAGGAGCTCCTACAATGAGCAGTTCTTC. Translation: CAWRLRSSYNEQFF.

The chain is built from TRBV5-6 and TRBJ1-2; D may be TRBD1 (6 bases). CDR3 length: 15 residues. CDR1 SGHDT and CDR2 YYEEEE come from the germline V gene. The V end lost 3 bases, the J end lost 6 bases, and 18 bases lay between the germline ends. In DNA, the CDR3 is TGTGCCAGCAGCTCCTATCCACAGGGTACCCATGGCTACACCTTC. Protein sequence: CASSSYPQGTHGYTF.

J is TRBJ2-5 and V is TRBV2; no reliable D call. Between the trimmed V and J ends, which lost 8 bases and 5 bases, there was a span of 6 bases. Germline assignment: CDR1 SNHLY and CDR2 FYNNEI. CDR3 size: 10 residues. CDR3 sequence (DNA): TGTGCCAGCGCGCGGGAGACCCAGTACTTC. Protein sequence: CASARETQYF. The variable domain in full, with the rest retrieved from reference TRBV2 and TRBJ2-5, is EPEVTQTPSHQVTQMGQEVILRCVPISNHLYFYWYRQILGQKVEFLVSFYNNEISEKSEIFDDQFSVERPDGSNFTLKIRSTKLEDSAMYFCASARETQYFGPGTRLLVL.

This chain uses TRBV7-6 with TRBJ1-2; 8 bases agree with TRBD1. With 2 bases clipped from V and 8 bases from J, the junction kept 7 bases outside the gene matches. CDR3 length: 14 amino acids. Germline loops: CDR1 SGHVS, CDR2 FNYEAQ. This chain's CDR3 is CASSLTPGGKGYTF. In DNA form, the CDR3 reads TGTGCCAGCAGCTTAACGCCAGGGGGCAAGGGCTACACCTTC.

The chain carries TRBV19 and TRBJ1-2; 9 bases fit TRBD1. The germline V gene encodes CDR1 LNHDA and CDR2 SQIVND (reference sequence). V trimming: 6 bases; J trimming: 4 bases; junction bases outside the gene matches: 12. This CDR3 contains 16 residues. DNA for the CDR3: TGTGCCAGTAGACGGACAGGGGAGTTAGGAACCTATGGCTACACCTTC. It is translated as CASRRTGELGTYGYTF. The entire variable domain, with the rest obtained from reference TRBV19 and TRBJ1-2, is as follows: DGGITQSPKYLFRKEGQNVTLSCEQNLNHDAMYWYRQDPGQGLRLIYYSQIVNDFQKGDIAEGYSVSREKKESFPLTVTSAQKNPTAFYLCASRRTGELGTYGYTFGSGTRLTVV.

This rearrangement joins TRBV19 to TRBJ1-2; 8 bases are a match to TRBD1. V was pared by 8 bases and J by 6 bases, with 8 bases of the junction left unmatched. The germline V gene has CDR1 LNHDA and CDR2 SQIVND (reference sequence). The CDR3 consists of 13 residues. CDR3 protein: CASWAGGLNGYTF. CDR3 coding DNA: TGTGCCAGTTGGGCAGGGGGCCTCAATGGCTACACCTTC.

The genes are TRBV27 and TRBJ2-7; D is perhaps TRBD2 (6 bases). Trimming shortened V by 5 bases and J by 0 bases, and 8 bases separated the two germline ends. Germline CDR1 MNHEY, CDR2 SMNVEV (reference sequence). The CDR3 is 13 amino acids. DNA of the CDR3: TGTGCCAGCAGTCCGGGAGTCTCCTACGAGCAGTACTTC. Its protein is CASSPGVSYEQYF.

The chain links TRBV20-1 to TRBJ1-1; D gene unclear. Germline-derived CDR1 and CDR2 are DFQATT and SNEGSKA (reference sequence). Trimming took off 3 bases at V and 4 bases at J, with 6 bases between the two ends. The CDR3 is 11 amino acids. In DNA form, the CDR3 reads TGCAGTGCTAGTGGGAGCACTGAAGCTTTCTTT. It codes for CSASGSTEAFF.

This rearrangement joins TRBV30 to TRBJ1-5; D is ambiguous. This CDR3 is 13 amino acids long. The germline gives CDR1 GTSNPN, CDR2 SVGIG (reference sequence). The ends were cut back, 0 bases at V and 7 bases at J, with 10 bases in the middle. The CDR3: CAWSVLSPQPQHF. The CDR3 region has the DNA TGTGCCTGGAGTGTACTATCCCCACAGCCCCAGCATTTT.

V gene TRBV7-6 combines with J gene TRBJ2-1; weak D call: TRBD2 (6 bases). Per germline, CDR1 SGHVS and CDR2 FNYEAQ. The CDR3 is 14 amino acids. V dropped 2 bases and J dropped 4 bases, with 9 bases sitting between them. The CDR3 coding sequence is TGTGCCAGCAGCTTAACGGGAGTGTACAATGAGCAGTTCTTC. It codes for CASSLTGVYNEQFF.

The chain is built from TRBV6-5 and TRBJ1-2; TRBD1 might be the D (5 bases). Germline CDR1 is MNHEY and CDR2 is SVGAGI. The CDR3 totals 15 residues. Deletions cut 5 bases from V and 6 bases from J, with 19 bases between. This CDR3 reads CASSHPTGGTDGYTF. The CDR3 DNA is TGTGCCAGCAGTCACCCTACGGGGGGGACTGATGGCTACACCTTC.

The CDR3 DNA follows: TGTGCCAGCAGCCTGGGACAGTCGACCTACGAGCAGTACTTC. Residues: CASSLGQSTYEQYF. This rearrangement joins TRBV9 to TRBJ2-7, with 7 bases lining up with TRBD1. The CDR3 is 14 residues long. V shed 4 bases and J 2 bases; nucleotides not matched to a gene: 6. Germline V lookup: CDR1 SGDLS, CDR2 YYNGEE.

This chain uses TRBV7-2 with TRBJ1-5, with unresolved D. Per the germline V gene, CDR1 is SGHTA and CDR2 is FQGNSA. The CDR3 length is 13 residues. Trimming removed 4 bases at V and 6 bases at J, with 10 bases between. The CDR3 sequence is CASSSDSGQPQHF. CDR3 sequence (DNA): TGTGCCAGCAGCTCCGACTCGGGTCAGCCCCAGCATTTT.

This chain joins TRBV5-6 and TRBJ2-1; possibly TRBD2 for D (5 bases). The CDR3 has 14 amino acids. V shed 2 bases and J shed 4 bases, with 10 bases lying between them. The germline V gene has CDR1 SGHDT and CDR2 YYEEEE. CDR3 nucleotide sequence: TGTGCCAGCAGCTTAAAGAGCGGATACAATGAGCAGTTCTTC. Translation: CASSLKSGYNEQFF.

The V and J genes are TRBV25-1 and TRBJ2-1, with D maybe TRBD2 (7 bases). Trimming cost V 5 bases and J 10 bases, with 12 bases left between them. The germline gives CDR1 MGHDK, CDR2 SYGVNS. This CDR3 spans 12 amino acids. CDR3 protein: CASSWRGLEQFF. DNA of the CDR3: TGTGCCAGCAGTTGGCGGGGGCTCGAGCAGTTCTTC. The full variable domain, in which reference TRBV25-1 and TRBJ2-1 provide the parts outside the CDR3, is EADIYQTPRYLVIGTGKKITLECSQTMGHDKMYWYQQDPGMELHLIHYSYGVNSTEKGDLSSESTVSRIRTEHFPLTLESARPSHTSQYLCASSWRGLEQFFGPGTRLTVL.

The rearrangement uses TRBV6-5 and TRBJ1-6; D is ambiguous. Germline V gives CDR1 MNHEY, CDR2 SVGAGI. The CDR3 has 15 amino acids. Trimming cost V 2 bases and J 0 bases, with 5 bases left between them. The CDR3, as DNA: TGTGCCAGCAGTTACCTCCGCTCCTATAATTCACCCCTCCACTTT. Protein: CASSYLRSYNSPLHF.

The chain joins TRBV5-1 to TRBJ2-5; 9 bases fit TRBD2. The germline V gene has CDR1 SGHRS and CDR2 YFSETQ. The trim removed 4 bases at V and 5 bases at J, leaving 9 bases unmatched. The CDR3 is 15 residues long. CDR3 nucleotides: TGCGCCAGCAGCGGCGGGAGGGTAACCAGGGAGACCCAGTACTTC. The encoded protein is CASSGGRVTRETQYF.

J is TRBJ2-5 and V is TRBV7-8; maybe TRBD2 (5 bases). Germline V gives CDR1 SGHVS, CDR2 FQNEAQ. The CDR3 consists of 17 residues. The V end lost 0 bases, the J end lost 3 bases, and 17 bases lay between the germline ends. As DNA, the CDR3 is TGTGCCAGCAGCTTAGCGCGGTATCGGGGTTTTGAAGAGACCCAGTACTTC. As protein: CASSLARYRGFEETQYF.

The chain employs TRBV7-9 and TRBJ2-3, with D tentatively TRBD2 (5 bases). V lost 5 bases, J lost 2 bases, and 17 bases lay in between. CDR1 is SEHNR, CDR2 FQNEAQ, per germline (reference sequence). The CDR3 contains 16 residues. In DNA, the CDR3 is TGTGCCAGCAGCCAAGGTAGCGAGGGCCCCACAGATACGCAGTATTTT. Translation: CASSQGSEGPTDTQYF.

This clone was detected a few times. This chain's CDR3 is CSVAQRLAKNIQYF. The CDR3 DNA reads TGCAGCGTTGCTCAGCGACTAGCCAAAAACATTCAGTACTTC. This chain connects TRBV29-1 to TRBJ2-4; no firm D call. V was trimmed by 4 bases and J by 0 bases, leaving 10 bases between them. Germline V CDR1 and CDR2: SQVTM, ANQGSEA. The CDR3 covers 14 residues.

This sequence joins TRBV30 and TRBJ2-3; D may be TRBD1 (5 bases). Germline V gene sequence: CDR1 GTSNPN, CDR2 SVGIG (reference sequence). This CDR3 has 15 amino acids. The V end lost 5 bases, the J end lost 2 bases, and 17 bases lay between the germline ends. The DNA of the CDR3 is TGTGCCTGGGGACATCAGACGACTTACACAGATACGCAGTATTTT. As protein: CAWGHQTTYTDTQYF.

The chain joins TRBV5-1 to TRBJ1-1, with 11 bases lining up with TRBD1. This CDR3 has 16 amino acids. V dropped 4 bases and J dropped 0; count of bases not matched to a gene: 5. Germline lookup yields CDR1 SGHRS and CDR2 YFSETQ. The CDR3 sequence is CASSQDRGRVNTEAFF. The CDR3 DNA reads TGCGCCAGCAGCCAGGACAGGGGGCGCGTGAACACTGAAGCTTTCTTT.

This clone came up a few times. This sequence joins TRBV30 and TRBJ1-5; weak D call: TRBD1 (6 bases). Deletions cut 3 bases from V and 6 bases from J, with 12 bases between. The CDR3 extends over 13 amino acids. The germline CDR1 and CDR2 sequences are GTSNPN and SVGIG (reference sequence). The chain's CDR3 is CAWSKQGGQPQHF. The CDR3 DNA reads as TGTGCCTGGAGCAAACAGGGCGGTCAGCCCCAGCATTTT.

CDR3 in DNA: TGTGCCAGCAGCTTAGCCCAGGGTGCCAACTATGGCTACACCTTC. Protein product: CASSLAQGANYGYTF. This chain uses TRBV7-6 with TRBJ1-2, with D possibly matching TRBD1 (5 bases). The CDR3 length is 15 residues. V was clipped by 0 bases and J by 2 bases, with 10 bases between them. Per the germline V gene, CDR1 is SGHVS and CDR2 is FNYEAQ.

The chain combines TRBV25-1 with TRBJ2-7; D unresolved. V lost 8 bases to trimming and J lost 2 bases, with 7 bases between them. The CDR3 loop spans 11 amino acids. The germline gives CDR1 MGHDK, CDR2 SYGVNS. Written as DNA, the CDR3 is TGTGCCAGCCCCTCAGCCTACGAGCAGTACTTC. It yields the protein CASPSAYEQYF.

The chain has TRBV18 and TRBJ1-4; D perhaps matches TRBD1 (6 bases). The CDR3 runs to 14 residues. The germline V and J ends were trimmed by 3 bases and 11 bases, with 16 bases remaining between them. Germline CDR1 KGHSH, CDR2 LQKENI. The CDR3 DNA reads as TGTGCCAGCTCACCTCAGGCAGGGGACCCTAAACTGTTTTTT. This gives the protein CASSPQAGDPKLFF.